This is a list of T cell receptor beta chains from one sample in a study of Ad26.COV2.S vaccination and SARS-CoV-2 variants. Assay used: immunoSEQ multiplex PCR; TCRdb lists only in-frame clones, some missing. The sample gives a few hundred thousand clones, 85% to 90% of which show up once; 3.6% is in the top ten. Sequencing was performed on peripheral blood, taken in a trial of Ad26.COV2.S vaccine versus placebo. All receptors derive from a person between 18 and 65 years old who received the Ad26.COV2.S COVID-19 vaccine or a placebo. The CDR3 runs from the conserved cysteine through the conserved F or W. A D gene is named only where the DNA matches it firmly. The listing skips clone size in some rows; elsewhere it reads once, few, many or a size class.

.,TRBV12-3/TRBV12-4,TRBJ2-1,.,TGTGCCAGCACTCCGGAGTCGAACAATGAGCAGTTCTTC,CASTPESNNEQFF
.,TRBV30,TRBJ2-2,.,TGTGCCTGGAGTGTTTGGGGGTTCGGACGCTTGATGAACACCGGGGAGCTGTTTTTT,CAWSVWGFGRLMNTGELFF
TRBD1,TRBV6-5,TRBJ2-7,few,TGTGCCAGCAGGCGCGGACAGGGGACCTACGAGCAGTACTTC,CASRRGQGTYEQYF
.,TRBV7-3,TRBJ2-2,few,TGTGCCAGCAGCTTAGGGGCCCCCCGCGGGGAGCTGTTTTTT,CASSLGAPRGELFF
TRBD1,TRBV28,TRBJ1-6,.,TGTGCCAGCACCCTCCCGGGAGTGGGACAGATGATTTCACCCCTCCACTTT,CASTLPGVGQMISPLHF
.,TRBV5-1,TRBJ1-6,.,TGCGCCAGCAGCTTGGTCCCCTCTTCTAATTCACCCCTCCACTTT,CASSLVPSSNSPLHF
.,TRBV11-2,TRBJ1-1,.,TGTGCCAGCAGCGACAGGAGCTCCCCCATGAACACTGAAGCTTTCTTT,CASSDRSSPMNTEAFF
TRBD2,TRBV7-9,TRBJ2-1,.,TGTGCCAGCAGCTTGATAGGACTAGTCACCGCTGAGCAGTTCTTC,CASSLIGLVTAEQFF
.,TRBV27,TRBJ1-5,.,TGTGCCAGCAGTCTCGATTGGGTCCAGCCCCAGCATTTT,CASSLDWVQPQHF
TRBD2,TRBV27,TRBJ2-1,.,TGTGCCAGCAGTTTAAGACTAGCGGGGGGGCGAATGATCAATGAGCAGTTCTTC,CASSLRLAGGRMINEQFF
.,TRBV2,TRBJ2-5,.,TGTGCCAGCAGTGAGGGTGGGGTAGAGACCCAGTACTTC,CASSEGGVETQYF
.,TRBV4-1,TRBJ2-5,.,TGCGCCAGCAGCCAAGGGTCAGGGGAGACCCAGTACTTC,CASSQGSGETQYF
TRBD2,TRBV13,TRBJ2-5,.,TGTGCCAGCAGGCCGCACGGGGGGTGGGAGACCCAGTACTTC,CASRPHGGWETQYF
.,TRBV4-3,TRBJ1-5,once,TGCGCCAGCAGCCAAGATCTGACCCAGGACCAAGGGCAGCCCCAGCATTTT,CASSQDLTQDQGQPQHF
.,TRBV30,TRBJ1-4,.,TGTGCCTGGAGCGGAGGAGCAAATGAAAAACTGTTTTTT,CAWSGGANEKLFF
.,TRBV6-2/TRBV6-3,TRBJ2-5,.,TGTGCCAGCAGTTCGAACACCCGGGACACAACGTCAACGGAGACCCAGTACTTC,CASSSNTRDTTSTETQYF
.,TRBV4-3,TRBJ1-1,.,TGCGCCAGCAGCCAGATTGCCTCCGGGGACACTGAAGCTTTCTTT,CASSQIASGDTEAFF
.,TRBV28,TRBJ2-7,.,TGTGCCAGCAGTCCCCCGCGTGTGGGGGTGAATGCGGACGAGCAGTACTTC,CASSPPRVGVNADEQYF
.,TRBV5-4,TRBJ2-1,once,TGTGCCAGCAGCTTGGTAATGAGGGGAGTAACCTACAATGAGCAGTTCTTC,CASSLVMRGVTYNEQFF
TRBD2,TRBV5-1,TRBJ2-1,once,TGCGCCAGCAGCTTGGGACTAGCGGGAAGCAGGGCTGAGCAGTTCTTC,CASSLGLAGSRAEQFF
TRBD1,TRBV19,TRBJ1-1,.,TGTGCCAGTAGTCGACAGGGACAGAAAGACACTGAAGCTTTCTTT,CASSRQGQKDTEAFF
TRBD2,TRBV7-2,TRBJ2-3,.,TGTGCCAGCAGTCATCGGGAGCGGGGGCCCTATTGGACGCAGTATTTT,CASSHRERGPYWTQYF
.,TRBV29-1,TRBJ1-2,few,TGCAGCGTTGAAGATCGTCCTGGGCAGGGGATAAACTATGGCTACACCTTC,CSVEDRPGQGINYGYTF
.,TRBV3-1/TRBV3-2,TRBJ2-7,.,TGTGCCAGCAGCCAAGAGAGAGGGTCCTACGAGCAGTACTTC,CASSQERGSYEQYF
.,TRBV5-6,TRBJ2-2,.,TGTGCCAGCAGCTTGTTAGGGCAGGGATCCACCGGGGAGCTGTTTTTT,CASSLLGQGSTGELFF
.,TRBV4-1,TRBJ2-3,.,TGCGCCAGCAGCCGAATCGGGGGGCCGGCGCCAGATACGCAGTATTTT,CASSRIGGPAPDTQYF
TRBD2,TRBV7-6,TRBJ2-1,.,TGTGCCAGCAGCTCCGCATTGGCGGGGGGTTACAATGAGCAGTTCTTC,CASSSALAGGYNEQFF
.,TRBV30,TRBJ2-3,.,TGTGCCTGGAGTGAACGCGGATTGGACACAGATACGCAGTATTTT,CAWSERGLDTDTQYF
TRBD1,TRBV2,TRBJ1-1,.,TGTGCCAGCACCCGGCGCTATCCAGGGGGATCCGCGGCGATAAACACTGAAGCTTTCTTT,CASTRRYPGGSAAINTEAFF
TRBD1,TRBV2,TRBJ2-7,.,TGTGCCAGCAGTGAAGACAGGGGTGGAGAGCAGTACTTC,CASSEDRGGEQYF
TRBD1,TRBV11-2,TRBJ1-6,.,TGTGCCAGCAGCCCCTCGGGACAGGGGGAAAGTAATTCACCCCTCCACTTT,CASSPSGQGESNSPLHF
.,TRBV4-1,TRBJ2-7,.,TGCGCCAGCAGCCAAGTAGGCAGGGCACGCTACGAGCAGTACTTC,CASSQVGRARYEQYF
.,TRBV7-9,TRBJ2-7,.,TGTGCCAGCAGCTTACAGAACAGCTACGAGCAGTACTTC,CASSLQNSYEQYF